The subject of this entry is one TCR beta chain. What it binds is not known. TCRdb's table, derived via immunoSEQ multiplex PCR, lists solely in-frame clones and lacks some. The sample shows tens of thousands of clones, 88% of them seen only once. These data originate in a study of OX40 agonist ivuxolimab in advanced cancers. Across the study: Patients were dosed with the agonistic anti-OX40 (CD134) antibody ivuxolimab. Study-wide findings and caveats: Clones of CD4+ and CD8+ blood T cells grew by week 6 at doses of 0.1 to 3.0 mg/kg. The mean number of expanded clones was higher in CD8+ T cells than in CD4+. Partial responders at 0.1-3.0 mg/kg had among the lowest clonal expansion.

The CDR3 covers 16 residues. The germline V gene has CDR1 SGHRS and CDR2 YFSETQ. The ends were cut back, 4 bases at V and 9 bases at J, with 23 bases in the middle. The receptor was isolated from an adult with an advanced solid tumor such as melanoma, head and neck, liver or kidney cancer. The J gene is TRBJ2-1, the V gene TRBV5-1; a weak D match, TRBD2 (6 bases). Sequencing used CD4+ or CD8+ T cells sorted from blood, obtained in a trial of the OX40 agonist ivuxolimab. CDR3 in amino acids: CASSARWGDSDGEQFF. The CDR3 nucleotides read TGCGCCAGCAGCGCGAGGTGGGGGGATTCAGACGGTGAGCAGTTCTTC.